Listed below are T cell receptor beta chains from one sample, sequenced in a study of tumor-infiltrating lymphocytes in primary liver carcinoma. TCRdb fed the multiplex PCR reads into MiXCR, producing one record per CDR3 protein. Here the sample spans 300,000 to 350,000 distinct CDR3 sequences, roughly 61% being singletons. Sample: peripheral blood. The receptor source for this set is a man aged 35-49 years with primary liver carcinoma and hepatitis B virus infection. Each CDR3 is given with its conserved first and last residue. The order of the fields is CDR3 protein, CDR3 DNA, clone size, D gene, V gene, J gene. The D gene is left open where the match is weak. For some rows the clone size is stated as once, few or many, or as a class when expanded; others skip it.

cdr3_aa: CAWSPESRYNEQFF
cdr3_nt: TGTGCCTGGAGTCCCGAAAGCCGTTACAATGAGCAGTTCTTC
clone_size: few
d_call: NA
v_call: TRBV30
j_call: TRBJ2-1

cdr3_aa: CASSSREGSEQFF
cdr3_nt: TGTGCTAGCAGCTCTCGGGAGGGCTCCGAGCAGTTCTTC
clone_size: NA
d_call: TRBD2
v_call: TRBV11-3
j_call: TRBJ2-1

cdr3_aa: CASSFISGIYSEQYF
cdr3_nt: TGTGCCAGCAGTTTCATTAGCGGGATCTACTCCGAACAGTACTTC
clone_size: NA
d_call: TRBD2
v_call: TRBV12-3/TRBV12-4
j_call: TRBJ2-7

cdr3_aa: CASKDWDYTDTQYF
cdr3_nt: TGTGCCAGCAAGGATTGGGACTACACAGATACGCAGTATTTT
clone_size: once
d_call: TRBD2
v_call: TRBV11-1
j_call: TRBJ2-3

cdr3_aa: CASSRRGLVVPGSSNEQFF
cdr3_nt: TGCGCCAGCAGCCGAAGGGGCCTGGTGGTTCCGGGCTCGAGTAATGAGCAGTTCTTC
clone_size: many
d_call: NA
v_call: TRBV4-1
j_call: TRBJ2-1

cdr3_aa: CASSQDRTIKTQYF
cdr3_nt: TGCGCCAGCAGCCAGGACAGGACGATAAAGACCCAGTACTTC
clone_size: few
d_call: TRBD1
v_call: TRBV5-1
j_call: TRBJ2-5

cdr3_aa: CASSDTRGGGYTF
cdr3_nt: TGTGCCAGCAGTGACACCAGGGGTGGTGGCTACACCTTC
clone_size: NA
d_call: NA
v_call: TRBV6-4
j_call: TRBJ1-2

cdr3_aa: CASSRNLLGQGVNEQFF
cdr3_nt: TGTGCCAGCAGCCGGAATTTACTGGGACAGGGCGTAAATGAGCAGTTCTTC
clone_size: NA
d_call: TRBD1
v_call: TRBV4-2
j_call: TRBJ2-1

cdr3_aa: CASSEQFGEQYF
cdr3_nt: TGTGCCAGCAGTGAACAGTTTGGTGAGCAGTACTTC
clone_size: NA
d_call: NA
v_call: TRBV6-1
j_call: TRBJ2-7

cdr3_aa: CASRFSGPSYEQYF
cdr3_nt: TGTGCCAGCAGATTCAGCGGGCCCTCCTACGAGCAGTACTTC
clone_size: many
d_call: NA
v_call: TRBV6-2/TRBV6-3
j_call: TRBJ2-7

cdr3_aa: CASSSVEETQYF
cdr3_nt: TGTGCCAGCAGCTCGGTCGAGGAGACCCAGTACTTC
clone_size: NA
d_call: NA
v_call: TRBV11-1
j_call: TRBJ2-5

cdr3_aa: CDSSQDRTAGGAYEQYF
cdr3_nt: TGTGACAGTAGCCAAGATCGGACAGCGGGAGGGGCCTACGAGCAGTACTTC
clone_size: NA
d_call: TRBD2
v_call: TRBV4-2
j_call: TRBJ2-7

cdr3_aa: CASGLVGQGYKEQFF
cdr3_nt: TGTGCCAGTGGCTTAGTCGGACAGGGATACAAAGAGCAGTTCTTC
clone_size: NA
d_call: TRBD1
v_call: TRBV11-1
j_call: TRBJ2-1

cdr3_aa: CASSAFPGSQPQHF
cdr3_nt: TGTGCCAGCAGTGCCTTCCCGGGAAGTCAGCCCCAGCATTTT
clone_size: NA
d_call: NA
v_call: TRBV2
j_call: TRBJ1-5

cdr3_aa: CAWFWVTGELFF
cdr3_nt: TGTGCCTGGTTTTGGGTCACCGGGGAGCTGTTTTTT
clone_size: NA
d_call: NA
v_call: TRBV30
j_call: TRBJ2-2

cdr3_aa: CASSDPTAAGSSYEQYF
cdr3_nt: TGTGCCAGCAGTGATCCCACGGCAGCGGGAAGCTCCTACGAGCAGTACTTC
clone_size: many
d_call: TRBD2
v_call: TRBV6-1
j_call: TRBJ2-7

cdr3_aa: CVSSYGLAGEEYEQYF
cdr3_nt: TGTGTCAGCAGTTACGGACTAGCGGGAGAGGAGTACGAGCAGTACTTC
clone_size: NA
d_call: TRBD2
v_call: TRBV6-5
j_call: TRBJ2-7

cdr3_aa: CASRWTEQETQYF
cdr3_nt: TGTGCCAGCAGGTGGACAGAGCAAGAGACCCAGTACTTC
clone_size: many
d_call: NA
v_call: TRBV12-3/TRBV12-4
j_call: TRBJ2-5

cdr3_aa: CSATTGGANTEAFF
cdr3_nt: TGCAGCGCCACTACCGGGGGGGCGAACACTGAAGCTTTCTTT
clone_size: NA
d_call: NA
v_call: TRBV29-1
j_call: TRBJ1-1

cdr3_aa: CSVAGYTGEPFF
cdr3_nt: TGTAGCGTTGCCGGGTACACCGGGGAGCCGTTTTTT
clone_size: NA
d_call: NA
v_call: TRBV29-1
j_call: TRBJ2-2

cdr3_aa: CASTAAGVNEKLFF
cdr3_nt: TGTGCCAGCACCGCGGCAGGGGTAAATGAAAAACTGTTTTTT
clone_size: many
d_call: NA
v_call: TRBV6-5
j_call: TRBJ1-4

cdr3_aa: CASSLGRSSISTDTQYF
cdr3_nt: TGTGCCAGCAGCTTAGGCAGGTCAAGCATTAGCACAGATACGCAGTATTTT
clone_size: NA
d_call: NA
v_call: TRBV7-6
j_call: TRBJ2-3

cdr3_aa: CVSSSLLGLYEEYF
cdr3_nt: TGTGTCAGCAGTTCCCTATTGGGCCTTTACGAGGAGTACTTC
clone_size: NA
d_call: NA
v_call: TRBV12-3/TRBV12-4
j_call: TRBJ2-7

cdr3_aa: CASSYSMGDEQFF
cdr3_nt: TGTGCCAGCAGTTACTCGATGGGAGATGAGCAGTTCTTC
clone_size: many
d_call: NA
v_call: TRBV6-2/TRBV6-3
j_call: TRBJ2-1

cdr3_aa: CASSHWGTGDEKLFF
cdr3_nt: TGTGCCAGCAGCCATTGGGGGACAGGGGATGAAAAACTGTTTTTT
clone_size: few
d_call: TRBD1
v_call: TRBV5-4
j_call: TRBJ1-4

cdr3_aa: CASSYLTSGSEEQFF
cdr3_nt: TGTGCCAGCAGTTACTTGACTAGCGGGAGTGAGGAGCAGTTCTTC
clone_size: many
d_call: TRBD2
v_call: TRBV6-2/TRBV6-3
j_call: TRBJ2-1